The following is a T cell receptor beta chain sequence with its context. Its target is unknown. This sample is drawn from a study of blood T cells in healthy people across ages. Study conclusions and caveats: Naive and antigen-experienced cells could not be conclusively compared, given unsorted PBMCs.

It was with a sample-barcoded 5' primer and a J-beta primer mix that a second PCR of roughly 7 to 12 cycles was run. One entry per CDR3 protein, called by TCRdb with MiXCR from the 5' RACE reads. The sample shows some 1,000,000 distinct CDR3 sequences, roughly a quarter of them seen only once. CDR3 length equals 13 residues. CDR1 is SGDLS and CDR2 is YYNGEE in the germline V gene. The ends were cut back, 0 bases at V and 2 bases at J, with 6 bases in the middle. This sample was also put to use in a study of T cells of mothers and their children. This second report adds: Samples were provided by three healthy Caucasian mothers and their six children. Sample barcodes and 2-4 random nucleotides came from the second PCR's M1S primer. Among related mother-child pairs, overlap was slightly higher than in unrelated pairs, though not significantly.

This sequence was found in a girl aged 2 to 9 in good health. This chain links TRBV9 with TRBJ2-7; D gene ambiguous. Sequenced material: blood. CDR3 in DNA: TGTGCCAGCAGCGTAGCCCCAGCCTACGAGCAGTACTTC. It specifies CASSVAPAYEQYF.